Described below is a single T cell receptor beta chain sequence and its context. Source study methods: Nucleated cell number was recorded as an estimate derived from reference gene primer amplification. Generated by immunoSEQ multiplex PCR, the TCRdb table keeps only in-frame clones and is missing some. Clone size and V and J calls were adopted from that table, with D and trimming inferred from the DNA. This repertoire shows around 150,000 clones, approximately 91% found once; its top ten account for roughly 2.3%. The data are from a study of blood T cell repertoires in COVID-19. Study-wide context: Some COVID-19 samples were acute and others convalescent; all came from the United States, Italy and Spain. Sources were T cells, B-cell-depleted T cells, or PBMCs; the material itself was cDNA or gDNA.

Material for sequencing was peripheral blood. The TCR comes from a man aged 18 to 29 with acute or convalescent COVID-19.

DNA for the CDR3: TGTGCCACCAGTGATTGGGCCCCCCGGGGGTATAGCAATCAGCCCCAGCATTTT. Translated, it gives CATSDWAPRGYSNQPQHF. The chain uses TRBV24-1 and TRBJ1-5, with TRBD1 as a possible D gene (5 bases). The germline V gene has CDR1 KGHDR and CDR2 SFDVKD. Between the trimmed V and J ends, which lost 2 bases and 0 bases, there was a span of 16 bases. The CDR3 contains 18 residues.